This TCR beta chain appears in the sequencing data of a study of cytomegalovirus exposure and HLA in healthy donors. Regarding the study as a whole: Across donors, sequencing depth was assumed by presence/absence analyses to be roughly uniform. In an earlier analysis, in approximately 630 donors, most V segments appeared productive either ~87% or ~30% of the time.

As to this clone: The antigen remains unidentified.

J lost 5 bases, V lost 1 base, and 3 bases had no gene match. The germline gives CDR1 MGHRA, CDR2 YSYEKL. This CDR3 is 14 amino acids long. The donors, nominally healthy at sampling, likely had unrecorded immune exposures. The PCR contained 60 Vbeta and 13 Jbeta primers. Assay: immunoSEQ multiplex PCR; the TCRdb copy retains only in-frame clones and omits some. The sample spans more than 100,000 clones; the ten largest clones claim 1.5% to 1.9%. This chain uses TRBV4-1 with TRBJ2-3, with 7 bases lining up with TRBD1. The source is a woman aged 40 to 50 in good health and CMV-seronegative. Sequenced sample: PBMCs. In DNA form, the CDR3 reads TGCGCCAGCAGCCAAGGACACAGGGGAGATACGCAGTATTTT. It codes for CASSQGHRGDTQYF.